Presented here are 22 T cell receptor beta chains from one specimen sequenced in a study of blood T cells in healthy people across ages. Primed by a sample-barcoded 5' primer and a J-beta primer mix, a second PCR proceeded for 7 to 11 cycles. Each CDR3 protein is one row after TCRdb ran MiXCR on the 5' RACE reads. Of 980,000 or so distinct CDR3 sequences in the sample, roughly 50% were seen once. The specimen was blood. All receptors derive from a young man in good health.

This clonotype was seen only once. This chain connects TRBV6-1 to TRBJ1-5, with a tentative D call TRBD1 (5 bases). The CDR3 runs 13 residues. V was shortened by 4 bases and J by 6 bases, with 10 bases between the two germline ends. Germline V gene sequence: CDR1 MNHNS, CDR2 SASEGT. CDR3 region: CASSGGAGQPQHF. The CDR3, as DNA: TGTGCCAGCAGTGGAGGGGCGGGTCAGCCCCAGCATTTT.

This clonotype was observed many times. The chain combines TRBV10-3 with TRBJ1-2; 10 nucleotides align to TRBD1. CDR1 and CDR2 (germline): ENHRY, SYGVKD. This CDR3 region has 13 residues. V shed 5 bases and J 8 bases; nucleotides not matched to a gene: 5. DNA of the CDR3: TGTGCCATCAGTCACGGGACAGGGGACGGCTACACCTTC. It codes for CAISHGTGDGYTF.

This clonotype was detected only a few times. V usage is TRBV20-1 and J usage is TRBJ2-5; a weak D match, TRBD1 (6 bases). Trimming cost V 8 bases and J 1 base, with 8 bases left between them. CDR1 and CDR2 from the germline V gene are DFQATT and SNEGSKA (reference sequence). The CDR3 covers 11 residues. The CDR3 protein is CSTGIQETQYF. CDR3 nucleotides: TGCAGTACAGGGATCCAAGAGACCCAGTACTTC.

This chain links TRBV6-2 or TRBV6-3 with TRBJ1-5, with D perhaps matching TRBD1 (6 bases). The V gene lost 6 bases and the J gene lost 1 base, with 13 bases spanning the gap. The CDR3 is made up of 15 amino acids. CDR1 and CDR2 from the germline V gene are MNHEY and SVGEGT. DNA of the CDR3: TGTGCCAGCAGCCAACCGGGACAAAGCAATCAGCCCCAGCATTTT. Protein: CASSQPGQSNQPQHF.

This clonotype was seen a single time. The J gene is TRBJ2-3, the V gene TRBV7-2; 9 nucleotides align to TRBD2. This CDR3 contains 14 residues. V gave up 0 bases and J gave up 11 bases; unmatched junction bases: 6. In germline, CDR1 is SGHTA, CDR2 FQGNSA. The CDR3 sequence: CASSLARAAGGQYF. The CDR3 DNA sequence: TGTGCCAGCAGCTTAGCGAGGGCAGCGGGGGGGCAGTATTTT.

The gene calls are TRBV20-1 and TRBJ2-3; 11 nucleotides align to TRBD2. The CDR3 runs 14 residues. Germline CDR1 DFQATT, CDR2 SNEGSKA (reference sequence). V shed 6 bases and J 4 bases; nucleotides not matched to a gene: 6. The CDR3 nucleotides are TGCAGTGCCGAGACTAGCGGGGTCGCAGATACGCAGTATTTT. It encodes CSAETSGVADTQYF.

The chain uses TRBV5-1 and TRBJ1-6, with D unresolved. From germline, CDR1 is SGHRS and CDR2 YFSETQ. There are 14 residues in the CDR3. Deletions cut 1 base from V and 8 bases from J, with 10 bases between. As DNA, the CDR3 is TGCGCCAGCAGCTTGCTGGGTGCCGATTCACCCCTCCACTTT. Its translation is CASSLLGADSPLHF. The full variable domain, rest sourced from reference TRBV5-1 and TRBJ1-6, is KAGVTQTPRYLIKTRGQQVTLSCSPISGHRSVSWYQQTPGQGLQFLFEYFSETQRNKGNFPGRFSGRQFSNSRSEMNVSTLELGDSALYLCASSLLGADSPLHFGNGTRLTVT.

This rearrangement joins TRBV4-1 to TRBJ2-3; TRBD1 matches at 8 bases. The V gene end was trimmed by 0 bases and the J gene end by 4 bases; junction bases not matched to a gene: 9. The V gene's germline CDR1 is MGHRA and CDR2 YSYEKL. The CDR3 length is 17 residues. Here the CDR3 DNA reads TGCGCCAGCAGCCAAGATAGAAACAGGGGGTTACCAGATACGCAGTATTTT. Its protein is CASSQDRNRGLPDTQYF.

The CDR3 DNA sequence: TGTGCCAGCAGCTTAGGTGGAGGGGGCATGCAAGAGACCCAGTACTTC. It specifies CASSLGGGGMQETQYF. The V call is TRBV7-9, the J call TRBJ2-5; tentative D call: TRBD1 (7 bases). CDR3 size: 16 residues. With 1 base removed from V and 2 bases from J, the gap between germline ends came to 14 bases. Germline V CDR1 and CDR2: SEHNR, FQNEAQ (reference sequence).

This clonotype was counted many times. The chain couples TRBV12-3 or TRBV12-4 to TRBJ2-7; D is perhaps TRBD1 or TRBD2 (5 bases each). The CDR3 has 14 amino acids. Trimming removed 2 bases from V and 1 base from J, with 9 bases in between. The CDR3 bases are TGTGCCAGCAGTTTACGGGACGGATCCTACGAGCAGTACTTC. It encodes CASSLRDGSYEQYF.

This rearrangement joins TRBV9 to TRBJ1-2; unclear D gene. The length of the CDR3 is 13 residues. CDR1 is SGDLS and CDR2 is YYNGEE in the germline V gene. With 6 bases removed from V and 2 bases from J, the gap between germline ends came to 11 bases. DNA for the CDR3: TGTGCCAGCACCGCTGGACGGAACTATGGCTACACCTTC. The encoded protein is CASTAGRNYGYTF.

This clonotype has more than one count but fewer than ten. The chain couples TRBV6-5 to TRBJ2-5; D unresolved. In germline, CDR1 is MNHEY, CDR2 SVGAGI. This CDR3 is built from 14 residues. Between the trimmed V and J ends, which lost 6 bases and 0 bases, there was a span of 11 bases. The CDR3 loop reads CASRLTGNQETQYF. CDR3 bases: TGTGCCAGCAGGTTGACTGGAAACCAAGAGACCCAGTACTTC.

The chain has TRBV4-3 and TRBJ2-3, with 9 bases fitting TRBD1. This CDR3 contains 16 residues. V gave up 6 bases and J gave up 5 bases; unmatched junction bases: 12. Germline assignment: CDR1 LGHNA and CDR2 YSLEER. CDR3 sequence reads: CASSSRDRVRGDTQYF. The CDR3 DNA follows: TGCGCCAGCAGTTCACGGGACAGGGTAAGGGGAGATACGCAGTATTTT.

In this sample, this clonotype turned up a few times. This rearrangement joins TRBV3-1 to TRBJ1-2, with D possibly TRBD1 on 6 matching bases. Trimming took 4 bases from V and 7 from J, leaving 19 bases between them. Germline loops: CDR1 LGHDT, CDR2 YNNKEL (reference sequence). This CDR3 contains 15 residues. The CDR3 spells CASSLLAGAPSGYTF. As DNA, the CDR3 is TGTGCCAGCAGCCTCCTCGCGGGGGCCCCCAGTGGCTACACCTTC. Variable domain in full (rest from reference TRBV3-1 and TRBJ1-2): DTAVSQTPKYLVTQMGNDKSIKCEQNLGHDTMYWYKQDSKKFLKIMFSYNNKELIINETVPNRFSPKSPDKAHLNLHINSLELGDSAVYFCASSLLAGAPSGYTFGSGTRLTVV.

V gene TRBV12-3 or TRBV12-4 combines with J gene TRBJ2-2; TRBD1 matches at 9 bases. The ends lost 6 bases at V and 11 bases at J; junction bases unmatched: 19. The CDR3 length is 17 residues. The CDR3 protein is CASRLNRGDRVATELFF. The CDR3 DNA sequence: TGTGCCAGCAGATTAAATCGGGGGGACAGGGTAGCGACAGAGCTGTTTTTT.

This clonotype was seen a few times. The chain links TRBV10-3 to TRBJ2-1; TRBD2 matches at 11 bases. The J segment lost 3 bases and the V segment lost 4 bases, leaving 8 bases of the junction unmatched. The CDR3 is 17 amino acids. Germline V gene sequence: CDR1 ENHRY, CDR2 SYGVKD. This CDR3 is CAISAASGGLRYNEQFF. Written as DNA, the CDR3 is TGTGCCATCAGTGCGGCTAGCGGGGGGCTCCGCTACAATGAGCAGTTCTTC.

The chain is built from TRBV12-3 or TRBV12-4 and TRBJ2-7, with 10 bases lining up with TRBD2. This CDR3 is built from 15 residues. V was pared by 6 bases and J by 0 bases, with 5 bases of the junction left unmatched. This CDR3 reads CASSRTSGNSYEQYF. In DNA form, the CDR3 reads TGTGCCAGCAGCCGGACTAGCGGCAACTCCTACGAGCAGTACTTC.

V and J are TRBV29-1 and TRBJ2-7; TRBD1 aligns across 7 bases. Looked up from germline, CDR1 is SQVTM and CDR2 is ANQGSEA. This CDR3 is 12 amino acids long. With 4 bases clipped from V and 4 bases from J, the junction kept 4 bases outside the gene matches. DNA for the CDR3: TGCAGCGTTGTGACAGGGAATTACGAGCAGTACTTC. Encoded protein: CSVVTGNYEQYF.

The chain combines TRBV7-2 with TRBJ2-1; D is undetermined. The CDR3 has 12 residues. The germline V gene has CDR1 SGHTA and CDR2 FQGNSA. The V end was cut by 5 bases, the J end by 8 bases, with 10 bases between. The CDR3 nucleotides are TGTGCCAGCAGCCCGCACTTCGATGAGCAGTTCTTC. Translation: CASSPHFDEQFF.

The chain is built from TRBV7-2 and TRBJ2-3, with D uncertain. Deletions cut 2 bases from V and 0 bases from J, with 12 bases between. The CDR3 contains 16 residues. Germline V gives CDR1 SGHTA, CDR2 FQGNSA. DNA of the CDR3: TGTGCCAGCAGCTTATACCCCAGACCTAGCACAGATACGCAGTATTTT. Translated: CASSLYPRPSTDTQYF.

J is TRBJ2-5 and V is TRBV20-1, with D perhaps matching TRBD1 or TRBD2 (7 bases each). Germline V CDR1 and CDR2: DFQATT, SNEGSKA (reference sequence). There are 15 residues in the CDR3. The CDR3, as DNA: TGCACTGCGAGGCAAACAGGGGAGGGCCAAGAGACCCAGTACTTC. Protein sequence: CTARQTGEGQETQYF.

The V gene is TRBV4-2, the J gene TRBJ2-7; the D gene is possibly TRBD1 (5 bases). The CDR3 covers 16 residues. Per the germline V gene, CDR1 is LGHNA and CDR2 is YNFKEQ. V was trimmed by 1 base and J by 4 bases, leaving 17 bases between them. This CDR3 is CASSQGAGLSPYEQYF. CDR3 DNA: TGTGCCAGCAGCCAAGGGGCAGGGCTATCCCCGTACGAGCAGTACTTC.